Listed below are T cell receptor beta chains from one sample, sequenced in a study of blood T cells in healthy people across ages. TCRdb reprocessed the 5' RACE reads with MiXCR, giving one entry per CDR3 protein. Of some 930,000 distinct CDR3 sequences in the sample, around 29% were seen once. The sample was also reused in another study, on T cells of mothers and their children.

Sample: blood. Source of these receptors: a woman aged 40 to 55 in good health. Both conserved end residues are part of each CDR3.

CASSLGTGSGANVLTF | TRBJ2-6 | TRBV5-6
CASRDRGLQETQYF | TRBJ2-5 | TRBV12-3/TRBV12-4
CSAREGGLSNEQFF | TRBJ2-1 | TRBV20-1
CASSPSGTSGITDTQYF | TRBJ2-3 | TRBV28
CACQRGGRTEAFF | TRBJ1-1 | TRBV30
CSVHFRDRGYEQYF | TRBJ2-7 | TRBV29-1
CASSTTGLDQPQHF | TRBJ1-5 | TRBV7-2
CASSLAQSQGAPYEQYF | TRBJ2-7 | TRBV11-1
CSATIAGGPEETQYF | TRBJ2-5 | TRBV20-1
CSVEDWGGDRDHYGYTF | TRBJ1-2 | TRBV29-1
CASRRQGFIPEAFF | TRBJ1-1 | TRBV12-3/TRBV12-4
CASSGPARGQTNTEAFF | TRBJ1-1 | TRBV6-4
CATSDRGTPNGYTF | TRBJ1-2 | TRBV24-1
CASSRLINRGEEYEQYF | TRBJ2-7 | TRBV5-8
CASSFVRGSVDTEAFF | TRBJ1-1 | TRBV28
CASSFDRSAFF | TRBJ1-1 | TRBV12-3/TRBV12-4
CASSLGSTPYEQYF | TRBJ2-7 | TRBV28
CASSRGAGISGNTIYF | TRBJ1-3 | TRBV7-8
CASSLRQGGGELFF | TRBJ2-2 | TRBV12-3/TRBV12-4
CASSTGHLTYEQYF | TRBJ2-7 | TRBV28
CTWSPEAFF | TRBJ1-1 | TRBV29-1
CATSKGTGGTDTQYF | TRBJ2-3 | TRBV15
CASSLDTSGGLNEQFF | TRBJ2-1 | TRBV5-1
CANKAGLVSTYEQYF | TRBJ2-7 | TRBV2
CSARPGQGLNEQYF | TRBJ2-7 | TRBV20-1
CASSQLEDTQYF | TRBJ2-3 | TRBV18
CASTGTSYGYTF | TRBJ1-2 | TRBV19
CASSREGGGNEQFF | TRBJ2-1 | TRBV7-3
CATSDRGMTGELFF | TRBJ2-2 | TRBV24-1
CSVDIGAGNYGYTF | TRBJ1-2 | TRBV29-1
CSARGYGTGLSNQPQHF | TRBJ1-5 | TRBV20-1
CASNLGLAGRDTQYF | TRBJ2-3 | TRBV3-1
CASSPRAAGANVLTF | TRBJ2-6 | TRBV9
CASSDVGTVEKLFF | TRBJ1-4 | TRBV25-1
CASSLPANTEAFF | TRBJ1-1 | TRBV7-9
CASSSGSSPNSNQPQHF | TRBJ1-5 | TRBV7-2
CASSLDRGSSYEQYF | TRBJ2-7 | TRBV7-2
CASSSVELAKNIQYF | TRBJ2-4 | TRBV2
CASSLVPRGTYEQYF | TRBJ2-7 | TRBV7-8
CASSLERTQLPGANVLTF | TRBJ2-6 | TRBV7-9
CASSLVRGPGNTIYF | TRBJ1-3 | TRBV7-2
CSARDQGDREQYF | TRBJ2-7 | TRBV20-1
CASSLVQGAYETQYF | TRBJ2-5 | TRBV7-6
CASRLGGQGTEAFF | TRBJ1-1 | TRBV12-3/TRBV12-4
CASSGVTGELFF | TRBJ2-2 | TRBV28
CASSPTSGVAYEQYF | NA | TRBV11-2
CASSLRLVGTLKDGANVLTF | TRBJ2-6 | TRBV7-2
CASRQQGPYGYTF | TRBJ1-2 | TRBV5-1
CASSLAVGTLYGYTF | TRBJ1-2 | TRBV5-1
CASSVIPEGAAGNTIYF | TRBJ1-3 | TRBV9